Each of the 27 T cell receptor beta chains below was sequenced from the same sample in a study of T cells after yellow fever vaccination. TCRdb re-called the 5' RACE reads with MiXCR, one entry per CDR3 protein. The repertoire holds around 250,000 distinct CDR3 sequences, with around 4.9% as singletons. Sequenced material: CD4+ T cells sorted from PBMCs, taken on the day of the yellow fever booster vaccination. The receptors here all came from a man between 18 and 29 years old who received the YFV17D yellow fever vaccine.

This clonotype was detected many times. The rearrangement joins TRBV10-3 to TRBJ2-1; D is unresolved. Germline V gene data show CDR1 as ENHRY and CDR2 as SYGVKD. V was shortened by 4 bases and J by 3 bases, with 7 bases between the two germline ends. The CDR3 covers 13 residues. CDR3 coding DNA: TGTGCCATCAGTGCGACACTCTACAATGAGCAGTTCTTC. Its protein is CAISATLYNEQFF.

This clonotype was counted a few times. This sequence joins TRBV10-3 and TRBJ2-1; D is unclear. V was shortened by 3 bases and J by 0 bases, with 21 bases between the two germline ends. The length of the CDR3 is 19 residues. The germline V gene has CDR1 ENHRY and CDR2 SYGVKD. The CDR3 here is CAISDFGLSGSSSYNEQFF. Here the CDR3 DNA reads TGTGCCATCAGTGACTTCGGATTATCTGGTTCTAGCTCCTACAATGAGCAGTTCTTC.

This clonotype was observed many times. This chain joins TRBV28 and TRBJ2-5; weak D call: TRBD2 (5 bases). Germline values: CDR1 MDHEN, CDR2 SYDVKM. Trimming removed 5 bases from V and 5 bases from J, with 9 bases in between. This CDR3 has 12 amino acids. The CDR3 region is CASSEGGETQYF. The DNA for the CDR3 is TGTGCCAGCAGTGAGGGCGGGGAGACCCAGTACTTC.

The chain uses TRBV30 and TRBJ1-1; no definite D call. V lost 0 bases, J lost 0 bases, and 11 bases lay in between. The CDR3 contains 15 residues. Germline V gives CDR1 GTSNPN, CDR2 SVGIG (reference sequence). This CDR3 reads CAWSVPRGLNTEAFF. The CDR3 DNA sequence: TGTGCCTGGAGTGTACCCAGAGGGTTGAACACTGAAGCTTTCTTT.

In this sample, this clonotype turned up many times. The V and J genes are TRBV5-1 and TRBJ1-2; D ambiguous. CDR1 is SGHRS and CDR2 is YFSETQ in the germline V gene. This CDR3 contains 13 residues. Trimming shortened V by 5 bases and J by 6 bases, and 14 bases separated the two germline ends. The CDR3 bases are TGCGCCAGCAGACCCAGTGTGGTGGATGGCTACACCTTC. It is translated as CASRPSVVDGYTF.

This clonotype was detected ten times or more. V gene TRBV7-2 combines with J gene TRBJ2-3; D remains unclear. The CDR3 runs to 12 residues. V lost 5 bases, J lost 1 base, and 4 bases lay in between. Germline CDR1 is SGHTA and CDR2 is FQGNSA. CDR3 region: CASSLRTDTQYF. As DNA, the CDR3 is TGTGCCAGCAGCCTTCGCACAGATACGCAGTATTTT.

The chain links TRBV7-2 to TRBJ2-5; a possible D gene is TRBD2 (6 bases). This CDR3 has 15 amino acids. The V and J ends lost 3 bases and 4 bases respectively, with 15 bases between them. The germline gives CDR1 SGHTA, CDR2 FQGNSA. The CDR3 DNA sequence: TGTGCCAGCAGCTTTTCGGGCGGGGCAGGAGAGACCCAGTACTTC. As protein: CASSFSGGAGETQYF.

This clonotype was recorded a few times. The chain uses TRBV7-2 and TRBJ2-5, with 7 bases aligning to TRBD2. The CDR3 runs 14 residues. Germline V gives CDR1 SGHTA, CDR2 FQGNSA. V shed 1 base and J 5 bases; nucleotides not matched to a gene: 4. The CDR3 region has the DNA TGTGCCAGCAGCTTAGGGGGGGGAATGGAGACCCAGTACTTC. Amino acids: CASSLGGGMETQYF.

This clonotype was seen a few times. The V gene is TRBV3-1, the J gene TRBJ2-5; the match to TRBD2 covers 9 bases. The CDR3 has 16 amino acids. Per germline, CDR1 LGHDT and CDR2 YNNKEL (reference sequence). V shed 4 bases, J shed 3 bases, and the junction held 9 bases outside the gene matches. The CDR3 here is CASSLPPLAGKETQYF. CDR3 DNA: TGTGCCAGCAGCCTACCCCCGCTAGCGGGGAAAGAGACCCAGTACTTC.

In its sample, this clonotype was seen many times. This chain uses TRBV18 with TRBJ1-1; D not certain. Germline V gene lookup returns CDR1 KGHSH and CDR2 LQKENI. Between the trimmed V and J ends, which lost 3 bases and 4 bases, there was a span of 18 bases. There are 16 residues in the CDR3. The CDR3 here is CASSPNGMGVGTEAFF. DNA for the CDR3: TGTGCCAGCTCACCCAACGGAATGGGAGTGGGCACTGAAGCTTTCTTT.

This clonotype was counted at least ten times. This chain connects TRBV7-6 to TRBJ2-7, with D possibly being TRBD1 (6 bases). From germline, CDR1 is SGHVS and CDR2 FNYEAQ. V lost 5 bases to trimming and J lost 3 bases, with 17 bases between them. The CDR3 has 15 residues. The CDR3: CASSAGRGGDYEQYV. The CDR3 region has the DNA TGTGCCAGCAGCGCCGGAAGAGGGGGTGACTACGAGCAGTACGTC.

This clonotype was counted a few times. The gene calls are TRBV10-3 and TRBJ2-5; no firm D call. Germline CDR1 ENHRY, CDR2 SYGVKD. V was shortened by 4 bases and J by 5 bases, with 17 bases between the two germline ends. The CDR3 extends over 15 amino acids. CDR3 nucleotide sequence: TGTGCCATCAGTGGGCGAACCGGACCGAAGGAGACCCAGTACTTC. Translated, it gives CAISGRTGPKETQYF.

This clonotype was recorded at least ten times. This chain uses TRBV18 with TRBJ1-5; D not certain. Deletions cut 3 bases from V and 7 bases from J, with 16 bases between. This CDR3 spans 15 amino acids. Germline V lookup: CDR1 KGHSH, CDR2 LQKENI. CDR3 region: CASSPRGSMSQPQHF. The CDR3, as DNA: TGTGCCAGCTCACCTCGAGGGTCCATGAGCCAGCCCCAGCATTTT.

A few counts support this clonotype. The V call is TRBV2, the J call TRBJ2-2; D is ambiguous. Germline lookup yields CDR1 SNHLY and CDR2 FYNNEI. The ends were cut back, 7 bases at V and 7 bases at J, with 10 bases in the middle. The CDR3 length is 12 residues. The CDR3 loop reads CASILDGGELFF. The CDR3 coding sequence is TGTGCCAGCATTCTGGATGGCGGGGAGCTGTTTTTT.

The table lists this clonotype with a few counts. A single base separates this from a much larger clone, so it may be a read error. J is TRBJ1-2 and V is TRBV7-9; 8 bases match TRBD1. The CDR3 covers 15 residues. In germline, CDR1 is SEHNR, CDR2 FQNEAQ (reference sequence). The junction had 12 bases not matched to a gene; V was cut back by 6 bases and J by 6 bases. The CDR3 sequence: CASRPGQGESDGYTF. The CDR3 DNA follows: TGTGCCAGCAGACCCGGACAGGGAGAATCCGATGGCTACACCTTC.

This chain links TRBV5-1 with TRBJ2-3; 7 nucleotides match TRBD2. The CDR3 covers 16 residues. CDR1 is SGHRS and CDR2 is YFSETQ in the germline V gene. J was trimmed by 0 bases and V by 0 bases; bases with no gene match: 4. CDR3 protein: CASSLALRGSTDTQYF. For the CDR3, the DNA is TGCGCCAGCAGCTTGGCCTTGCGGGGGAGCACAGATACGCAGTATTTT.

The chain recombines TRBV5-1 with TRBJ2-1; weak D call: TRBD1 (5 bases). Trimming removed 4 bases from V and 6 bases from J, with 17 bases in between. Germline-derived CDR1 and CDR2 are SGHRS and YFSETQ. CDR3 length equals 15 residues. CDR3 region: CASSPLEGVGNEQFF. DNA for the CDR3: TGCGCCAGCAGCCCACTGGAAGGGGTAGGCAATGAGCAGTTCTTC.

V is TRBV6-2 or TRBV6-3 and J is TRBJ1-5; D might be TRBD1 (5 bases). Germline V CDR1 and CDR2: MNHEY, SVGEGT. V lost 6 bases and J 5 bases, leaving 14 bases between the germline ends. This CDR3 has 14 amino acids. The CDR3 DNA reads TGTGCCAGCAGCCCCGGGGGAGGTGATCAGCCCCAGCATTTT. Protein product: CASSPGGGDQPQHF.

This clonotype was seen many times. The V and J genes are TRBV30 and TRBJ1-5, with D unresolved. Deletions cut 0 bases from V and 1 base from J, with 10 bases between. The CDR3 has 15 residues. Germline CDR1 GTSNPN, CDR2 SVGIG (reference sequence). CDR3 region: CAWSVPGRSNQPQHF. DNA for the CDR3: TGTGCCTGGAGTGTACCCGGCAGAAGCAATCAGCCCCAGCATTTT.

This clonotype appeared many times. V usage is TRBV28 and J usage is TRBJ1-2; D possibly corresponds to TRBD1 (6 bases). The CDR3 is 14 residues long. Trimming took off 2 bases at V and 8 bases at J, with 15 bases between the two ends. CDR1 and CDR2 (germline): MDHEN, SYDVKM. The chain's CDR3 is CASSLRQGRWGYTF. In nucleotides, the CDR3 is TGTGCCAGCAGTTTAAGGCAGGGGCGATGGGGCTACACCTTC.

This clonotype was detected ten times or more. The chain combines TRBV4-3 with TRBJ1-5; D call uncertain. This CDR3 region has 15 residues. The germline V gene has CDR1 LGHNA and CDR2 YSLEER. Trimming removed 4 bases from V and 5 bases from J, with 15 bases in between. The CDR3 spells CASSLRVALDQPQHF. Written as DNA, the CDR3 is TGCGCCAGCAGCCTTAGGGTAGCCCTCGATCAGCCCCAGCATTTT.

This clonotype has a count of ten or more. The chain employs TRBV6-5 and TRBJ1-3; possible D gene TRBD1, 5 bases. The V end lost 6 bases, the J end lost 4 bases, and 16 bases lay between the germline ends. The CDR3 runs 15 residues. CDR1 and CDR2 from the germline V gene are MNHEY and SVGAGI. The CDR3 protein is CASRIRAEKGNTIYF. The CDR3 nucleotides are TGTGCCAGCAGGATCAGGGCCGAGAAAGGAAACACCATATATTTT.

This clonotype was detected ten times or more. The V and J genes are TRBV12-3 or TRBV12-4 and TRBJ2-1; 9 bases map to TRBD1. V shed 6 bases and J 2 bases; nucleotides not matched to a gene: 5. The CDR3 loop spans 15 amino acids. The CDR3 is CASSPGTGPYNEQFF. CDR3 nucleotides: TGTGCCAGCAGCCCCGGGACAGGGCCCTACAATGAGCAGTTCTTC.

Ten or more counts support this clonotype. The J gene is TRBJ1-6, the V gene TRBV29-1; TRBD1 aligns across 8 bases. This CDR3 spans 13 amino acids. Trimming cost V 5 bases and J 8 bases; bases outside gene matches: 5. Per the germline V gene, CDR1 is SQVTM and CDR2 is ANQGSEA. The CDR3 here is CSVKEQGDSPLHF. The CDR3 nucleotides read TGCAGCGTTAAGGAACAGGGGGATTCACCCCTCCACTTT.

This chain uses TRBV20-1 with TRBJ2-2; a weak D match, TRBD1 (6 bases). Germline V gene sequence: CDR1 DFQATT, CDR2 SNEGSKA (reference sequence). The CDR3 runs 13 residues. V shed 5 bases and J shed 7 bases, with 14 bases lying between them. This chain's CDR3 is CSAYRAGVGELFF. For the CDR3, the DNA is TGCAGTGCTTACAGGGCCGGGGTCGGGGAGCTGTTTTTT.

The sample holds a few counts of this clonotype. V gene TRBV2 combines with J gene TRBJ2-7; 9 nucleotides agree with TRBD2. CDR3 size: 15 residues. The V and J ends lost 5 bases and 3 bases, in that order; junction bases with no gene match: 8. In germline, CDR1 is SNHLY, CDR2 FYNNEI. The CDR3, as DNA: TGTGCCAGCAGTTTTGAGCGGGGGGCACACTACGAGCAGTACTTC. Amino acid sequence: CASSFERGAHYEQYF. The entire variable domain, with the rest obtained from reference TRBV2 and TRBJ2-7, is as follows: EPEVTQTPSHQVTQMGQEVILRCVPISNHLYFYWYRQILGQKVEFLVSFYNNEISEKSEIFDDQFSVERPDGSNFTLKIRSTKLEDSAMYFCASSFERGAHYEQYFGPGTRLTVT.

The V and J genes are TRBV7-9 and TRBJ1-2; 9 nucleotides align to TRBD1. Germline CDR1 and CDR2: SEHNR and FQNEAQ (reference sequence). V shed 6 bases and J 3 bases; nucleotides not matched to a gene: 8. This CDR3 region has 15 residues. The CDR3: CASSRSRTGDYGYTF. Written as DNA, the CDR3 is TGTGCCAGCAGTCGAAGCCGGACAGGGGACTATGGCTACACCTTC.